Shown below are 5 T cell receptor beta chains from a single sample sequenced in a study of memory CD4+ T cells and cytomegalovirus serostatus (dated by TCRdb to the late 2010s). The library relied on the immunoSEQ multiplex PCR assay. What TCRdb holds here is the immuneACCESS table cut down to in-frame rearrangements. Part of the clones is not present; checked against another copy, under half of the missing clones reflect an unresolved V gene, and the others are unexplained. The sample profile shows almost 55,000 clones; 70% to 80% of them were found once. More than 1.5% of the sample belongs to the ten largest clones. Single viable CD3+CD4+CD8-CD45RO+ cells were sorted as memory CD4+ T cells on a FACSAria II. The sample consisted of memory CD4+ T cells from blood. The receptor set was obtained from an adult in good health and CMV-seronegative.

This clone was seen only a few times. This sequence joins TRBV29-1 and TRBJ1-1; D perhaps matches TRBD1 (5 bases). The CDR3 contains 12 residues. Germline V CDR1 and CDR2: SQVTM, ANQGSEA. V lost 7 bases, J lost 4 bases, and 13 bases lay in between. The DNA of the CDR3 is TGCAGCGCCAGGGACGGGGGCACTGAAGCTTTCTTT. Amino acids: CSARDGGTEAFF.

This clone was observed a single time. The chain's CDR3 is CASGLASKLPYEQYF. DNA of the CDR3: TGTGCCAGCGGACTAGCGAGTAAACTTCCCTACGAGCAGTACTTC. The chain links TRBV28 to TRBJ2-7; 9 nucleotides agree with TRBD2. The CDR3 has 15 residues. Germline V lookup: CDR1 MDHEN, CDR2 SYDVKM. Trimming at V came to 8 bases and at J to 2 bases, leaving 10 bases not matched to a gene.

V usage is TRBV9 and J usage is TRBJ1-3; 9 nucleotides match TRBD1. The CDR3 covers 17 residues. Unmatched junction bases numbered 9, after V lost 3 bases and J lost 2 bases. CDR1 and CDR2 (germline): SGDLS, YYNGEE. CDR3 region: CASSANRGHLTGNTIYF. CDR3 DNA: TGTGCCAGCAGCGCGAACAGGGGGCATTTAACTGGAAACACCATATATTTT. The complete variable domain, with remaining parts taken from reference TRBV9 and TRBJ1-3, reads DSGVTQTPKHLITATGQRVTLRCSPRSGDLSVYWYQQSLDQGLQFLIQYYNGEERAKGNILERFSAQQFPDLHSELNLSSLELGDSALYFCASSANRGHLTGNTIYFGEGSWLTVV.

The chain has TRBV7-9 and TRBJ2-7, with D possibly called TRBD1 or TRBD2 (5 bases each). V gave up 3 bases and J gave up 2 bases, with 8 bases separating them. The CDR3 is 13 amino acids. Germline loops: CDR1 SEHNR, CDR2 FQNEAQ (reference sequence). The CDR3 coding sequence is TGTGCCAGCAGCTTTGGGGGTGCCTACGAGCAGTACTTC. The encoded protein is CASSFGGAYEQYF.

This rearrangement joins TRBV7-6 to TRBJ2-7; D is perhaps TRBD1 (6 bases). Per germline, CDR1 SGHVS and CDR2 FNYEAQ. The CDR3 sequence is 13 residues long. Deletions cut 3 bases from V and 3 bases from J, with 9 bases between. CDR3 protein: CASSLSGDYEQYF. The CDR3 nucleotides read TGTGCCAGCAGCTTGTCAGGGGACTACGAGCAGTACTTC. Looking up the rest from reference TRBV7-6 and TRBJ2-7 gives the full variable domain: GAGVSQSPRYKVTKRGQDVALRCDPISGHVSLYWYRQALGQGPEFLTYFNYEAQQDKSGLPNDRFSAERPEGSISTLTIQRTEQRDSAMYRCASSLSGDYEQYFGPGTRLTVT.